The entry below gives a single TCR beta chain sequence along with its context. This CDR3 has 16 amino acids. The germline V gene encodes CDR1 KGHSH and CDR2 LQKENI. Trimming took 3 bases from V and 1 from J; bases not matched to a gene: 6. This record belongs to a study of blood T cell repertoires in COVID-19. Across the whole study: Sites in the United States, Italy and Spain provided acute and convalescent COVID-19 samples. Sample material is recorded as cDNA or gDNA derived from T cells, B-cell-depleted T cells, or PBMCs.

Authors' data handling: Reference gene primer amplification yielded estimated nucleated cell counts. Clones were read by immunoSEQ multiplex PCR, and TCRdb kept only the in-frame ones, dropping some. That table supplies the V and J calls and clone size; D and trimming were determined from the DNA. The table includes about 89,000 clones, roughly 95% detected once. Sequencing was carried out using peripheral blood. The TCR was taken from a human donor with active COVID-19. The donor label of this sample is uncertain. The rearrangement uses TRBV18 and TRBJ2-1, with TRBD2 matching 7 bases. CDR3 in DNA: TGTGCCAGCTCACCGGGCGGGGGAAAATCCTACAATGAGCAGTTCTTC. This encodes CASSPGGGKSYNEQFF.